One sample yielded the 8 T cell receptor beta chains listed below, sequenced in a study of cytomegalovirus exposure and HLA in healthy donors. Repertoires were generated with immunoSEQ multiplex PCR, while TCRdb's copy carries only in-frame clones and drops some. The table lists around 120,000 clones, about 91% of them singletons. The sequenced sample consisted of PBMCs. The receptors originated from a man aged 18 to 30 in good health and CMV-seronegative.

The rearrangement links TRBV19 to TRBJ2-1, with D unclear. This CDR3 spans 13 amino acids. Germline assignment: CDR1 LNHDA and CDR2 SQIVND (reference sequence). With 3 bases removed from V and 8 bases from J, the gap between germline ends came to 11 bases. CDR3 region: CASSMYAGHEQFF. In DNA form, the CDR3 reads TGTGCCAGTAGTATGTACGCAGGCCATGAGCAGTTCTTC.

The chain links TRBV2 to TRBJ2-1; the D is unclear. The CDR3 is 15 residues long. V lost 3 bases, J lost 1 base, and 10 bases lay in between. CDR1 and CDR2 (germline): SNHLY, FYNNEI. CDR3 loop: CASSDALYSYNEQFF. The CDR3 bases are TGTGCCAGCAGTGACGCGCTGTATTCCTACAATGAGCAGTTCTTC. The full variable domain, completed using reference TRBV2 and TRBJ2-1, is EPEVTQTPSHQVTQMGQEVILRCVPISNHLYFYWYRQILGQKVEFLVSFYNNEISEKSEIFDDQFSVERPDGSNFTLKIRSTKLEDSAMYFCASSDALYSYNEQFFGPGTRLTVL.

The chain's CDR3 is CASSVQASGYQPQHF. The CDR3 nucleotides are TGTGCCAGCAGTGTACAGGCCTCTGGGTATCAGCCCCAGCATTTT. This rearrangement joins TRBV2 to TRBJ1-5; D possibly corresponds to TRBD1 (5 bases). From germline, CDR1 is SNHLY and CDR2 FYNNEI. The CDR3 has 15 amino acids. Between the trimmed V and J ends, which lost 4 bases and 5 bases, there was a span of 15 bases.

V is TRBV30 and J is TRBJ2-1, with 7 bases matching TRBD1. The CDR3 runs 16 residues. The trim removed 2 bases at V and 5 bases at J, leaving 12 bases unmatched. Germline V lookup: CDR1 GTSNPN, CDR2 SVGIG (reference sequence). The CDR3 loop reads CAWSKRGQIPDNEQFF. CDR3 nucleotide sequence: TGTGCCTGGAGTAAAAGGGGGCAGATACCGGACAATGAGCAGTTCTTC.

The V call is TRBV7-6, the J call TRBJ1-3; D unresolved. The V gene's germline CDR1 is SGHVS and CDR2 FNYEAQ. This CDR3 contains 14 residues. V was clipped by 6 bases and J by 0 bases, with 9 bases between them. The CDR3 region is CASRSPSSGNTIYF. The DNA for the CDR3 is TGTGCCAGCAGGTCTCCGAGCTCTGGAAACACCATATATTTT.

This rearrangement joins TRBV14 to TRBJ2-3; D gene unclear. Germline loops: CDR1 SGHDN, CDR2 FVKESK. The V gene lost 1 base and the J gene lost 10 bases, with 21 bases spanning the gap. The CDR3 runs 16 residues. CDR3 amino acids: CASSQVNVVGRFSQYF. CDR3 DNA sequence: TGTGCCAGCAGCCAAGTCAACGTCGTGGGCCGCTTTTCGCAGTATTTT. Complete variable domain (other parts from reference TRBV14 and TRBJ2-3): EAGVTQFPSHSVIEKGQTVTLRCDPISGHDNLYWYRRVMGKEIKFLLHFVKESKQDESGMPNNRFLAERTGGTYSTLKVQPAELEDSGVYFCASSQVNVVGRFSQYFGPGTRLTVL.

The rearrangement joins TRBV19 to TRBJ2-3, with 7 bases matching TRBD1. Germline-derived CDR1 and CDR2 are LNHDA and SQIVND (reference sequence). The CDR3 is 18 amino acids. Trimming cost V 3 bases and J 3 bases; bases outside gene matches: 15. The CDR3 coding sequence is TGTGCCAGTAGTATCCCAAACAGGGGATCGGTTAGGACAGATACGCAGTATTTT. It is translated as CASSIPNRGSVRTDTQYF.

The CDR3 bases are TGTGCCAGCAGCCCCTCGGGACTAGCGGGAGGGTACGAGCAGTACTTC. Translation gives CASSPSGLAGGYEQYF. This chain joins TRBV11-2 and TRBJ2-7; 16 bases fit TRBD2. Germline V gene lookup returns CDR1 SGHAT and CDR2 FQNNGV. The CDR3 spans 16 residues. Trimming took 5 bases from V and 4 from J; bases not matched to a gene: 5.